What follows describes a single TCR beta chain. Its antigen is not known. Trimming took 2 bases from V and 0 from J, leaving 8 bases between them. There are 15 residues in the CDR3. Germline values: CDR1 LGHDT, CDR2 YNNKEL (reference sequence). These data belong to a study of T cells after yellow fever vaccination. Study-wide results and caveats: Most clones from primary vaccination resurfaced after the booster (around 97% CD4, approximately 87% CD8).

From the 5' RACE reads, TCRdb called clonotypes with MiXCR, one entry per CDR3 protein. This repertoire shows 200,000 to 300,000 distinct CDR3 sequences, around 6.7% found once; its top ten account for roughly 1%. The TCR was taken from a man aged 25 to 40 who received the YFV17D yellow fever vaccine. The J gene is TRBJ2-4, the V gene TRBV3-1; D ambiguous. The sequencing used CD4+ T cells sorted from PBMCs, collected on the day of the yellow fever booster vaccination. The CDR3 bases are TGTGCCAGCAGCCAAAACAGATTAGCCAAAAACATTCAGTACTTC. Protein sequence: CASSQNRLAKNIQYF.